A selection of T cell receptor beta chains follows, all from one sample in a study of CD8+ T cells in alopecia areata. Clones were sequenced by immunoSEQ multiplex PCR, and TCRdb holds only the in-frame ones, with some missing. The data show 140,000 to 150,000 clones, more than 40% seen once. The sample comprised CD4+ T cells sorted from blood. These receptors all stem from a human donor with alopecia areata. The CDR3 runs from the conserved cysteine through the conserved F or W. The order of the fields is clone size, J gene, V gene, D gene, CDR3 DNA, CDR3 protein. A D gene is named only where the DNA matches it firmly. Only part of the rows carry a size: once, few, many, or a class if the clone is expanded.

>.|TRBJ2-7|TRBV5-1|.
TGCGCCAGCAGGCTGGAGGGGGTTTCCTACGAGCAGTACTTC
CASRLEGVSYEQYF
>.|TRBJ2-3|TRBV28|.
TGTGCCATCAACACAGATACGCAGTATTTT
CAINTDTQYF
>.|TRBJ2-7|TRBV14|.
TGTGCCAGCAGCCCCCCCGAGCAGTACTTC
CASSPPEQYF
>.|TRBJ2-6|TRBV7-9|TRBD2
TGTGCCAGCAACACTAGCGGGAGTCGCGGGGCCAACGTCCTGACTTTC
CASNTSGSRGANVLTF
>.|TRBJ2-1|TRBV28|.
TGTGCCAGCGGGACCCTAGGACTGGAGCAGTTCTTC
CASGTLGLEQFF
>.|TRBJ1-5|TRBV30|.
TGTGCCTGGACCGAACGGACCAATCAGCCCCAGCATTTT
CAWTERTNQPQHF
>few|TRBJ2-7|TRBV11-2|.
TGTGCCAGTAGACAGATCGCGAGTTCCTACGAGCAGTACTTC
CASRQIASSYEQYF
>.|TRBJ2-5|TRBV7-6|.
TGTGCCAGCAGCTCCGGGGAGACCCAGTACTTC
CASSSGETQYF
>.|TRBJ2-5|TRBV6-5|.
TGTGCCAGCAGTAAATCAACGCGGGAGACCCAGTACTTC
CASSKSTRETQYF
>.|TRBJ2-3|TRBV10-3|.
TGTGCCATCAGTGACCCTCGCGAGGGGGATACGCAGTATTTT
CAISDPREGDTQYF
>few|TRBJ1-2|TRBV28|.
TGTGCCAGCAGGCTCGGGGGGGGCGAGCACTATGGCTACACCTTC
CASRLGGGEHYGYTF
>few|TRBJ2-7|TRBV2|.
TGTGCCAGCAGTGTCTTATCCGAGCAGTACTTC
CASSVLSEQYF
>.|TRBJ2-1|TRBV6-5|.
TGTGCCAGCAAGATTTATGTGACCGGGAATGAGCAGTTCTTC
CASKIYVTGNEQFF
>.|TRBJ2-1|TRBV20-1|.
TGCAGTGCTAGAGATCTCTCCGAGCAGTTCTTC
CSARDLSEQFF
>.|TRBJ2-1|TRBV29-1|.
TGCAGCGTCTTAACGGACAGTTACAATGAGCAGTTCTTC
CSVLTDSYNEQFF
>.|TRBJ2-7|TRBV6-1|.
TGTGCCAGCAGTGAAGCTACTTCCTACGAGCAGTACTTC
CASSEATSYEQYF
>few|TRBJ1-1|TRBV7-9|TRBD1
TGTGCCAGCAGCTTAGCCGGACAGGGGGGCACTGAAGCTTTCTTT
CASSLAGQGGTEAFF
>.|TRBJ2-1|TRBV29-1|.
TGCAGCGTTGGAAGGGGTAATGAGCAGTTCTTC
CSVGRGNEQFF
>few|TRBJ2-1|TRBV20-1|.
TGCAGTGCTAGTGGCGATGAGCAGTTCTTC
CSASGDEQFF
>.|TRBJ1-2|TRBV30|.
TGTGCCTGGAGTCAAGTACAAGTCTATGGCTACACCTTC
CAWSQVQVYGYTF
>.|TRBJ1-2|TRBV4-1|.
TGCGCCAGCAGCCAAGGACTGAGATATGGGTTTTATGGCTACACCTTC
CASSQGLRYGFYGYTF
>few|TRBJ1-2|TRBV19|.
TGTGCCAGTAGCTTTCAGGGGTCCCCCTATGGCTACACCTTC
CASSFQGSPYGYTF
>.|TRBJ2-3|TRBV29-1|TRBD2
TGCAGCGTTGTCCGGACTAGCGGTAACACAGATACGCAGTATTTT
CSVVRTSGNTDTQYF
>once|TRBJ1-2|TRBV6-5|.
TGTGCCAGCAGTTCTCCCTATCCAAGCCATGGCTACACCTTC
CASSSPYPSHGYTF
>few|TRBJ2-3|TRBV5-1|.
TGCGCCAGCAGCCCACTGGCGAGCGGAAGCACAGATACGCAGTATTTT
CASSPLASGSTDTQYF
>.|TRBJ1-1|TRBV5-1|.
TGCGCCAGCAGCTTGGTAGGGGGAGGCAACACTGAAGCTTTCTTT
CASSLVGGGNTEAFF
>.|TRBJ2-7|TRBV5-1|.
TGCGCCAGCAGCTTAAATCCCTCTAGCTCCTACGAGCAGTACTTC
CASSLNPSSSYEQYF
>few|TRBJ2-3|TRBV13|TRBD2
TGTGCCAGCAGCTCCCCGGGGGGGGTACAGTATTTT
CASSSPGGVQYF
>few|TRBJ1-1|TRBV28|.
TGTGCCAGCAGATCCGGATTGAGGCAAACTGAAGCTTTCTTT
CASRSGLRQTEAFF
>.|TRBJ2-1|TRBV18|TRBD2
TGTGCCAGCTCACGTGTCGGTGGGGACTACCATGAGCAGTTCTTC
CASSRVGGDYHEQFF
>few|TRBJ2-1|TRBV7-9|.
TGTGCCAGCAGCCGCTTTGTTATAGGGGGTAATGAGCAGTTCTTC
CASSRFVIGGNEQFF
>few|TRBJ2-7|TRBV29-1|TRBD2
TGCAGCGTCCGCACCCTAGCGGGAGGACCCTACGAGCAGTACTTC
CSVRTLAGGPYEQYF
>few|TRBJ1-1|TRBV21-1|.
TGTGCCAGCAGCAAAACAAGGACAGGGCCTGAAGCTTTCTTT
CASSKTRTGPEAFF
>.|TRBJ2-5|TRBV4-1|TRBD1
TGCGCCAGCAGCCTTCGGACAGGGGGAGAGACCCAGTACTTC
CASSLRTGGETQYF
>.|TRBJ2-1|TRBV28|TRBD2
TGTGCCAGCAAGGGAGCGGGAAGACACAATGAGCAGTTCTTC
CASKGAGRHNEQFF
>.|TRBJ2-2|TRBV30|.
TGTGCCTGGAGACGGGGTAGGGAGCTGTTTTTT
CAWRRGRELFF
>.|TRBJ2-5|TRBV9|TRBD2
TGTGCCAGCAGCGTAGGTCATCTAGCGGGAGGCGAGACCCAGTACTTC
CASSVGHLAGGETQYF
>.|TRBJ2-4|TRBV2|.
TGTGCCAGCAGTCTGGACCGGAGCATTCAGTACTTC
CASSLDRSIQYF
>few|TRBJ2-3|TRBV19|.
TGTGCCAGTAGTTTATCGGCCGGAGCCACAGATACGCAGTATTTT
CASSLSAGATDTQYF
>once|TRBJ1-3|TRBV15|.
TGTGCCACCAGCAGAGGGGGAGACGGAAACACCATATATTTT
CATSRGGDGNTIYF
>.|TRBJ2-1|TRBV9|.
TGTGCCAGCAGCCCCCCGGGACTGCAGTACAATGAGCAGTTCTTC
CASSPPGLQYNEQFF
>.|TRBJ2-2|TRBV13|.
TGTGCCAGCAGCTCTCCCCTCTTGGGCCAGGGGATGCCCGGGGAGCTGTTTTTT
CASSSPLLGQGMPGELFF
>.|TRBJ2-5|TRBV29-1|TRBD1
TGCAGCGGTATCAGGGGGCGTCAGACCCAGTACTTC
CSGIRGRQTQYF
>once|TRBJ2-1|TRBV11-2|TRBD1
TGTGCCAGCAGCTTAGTTCTGGCAGGGGGCGGGGATGAGCAGTTCTTC
CASSLVLAGGGDEQFF
>few|TRBJ2-7|TRBV15|.
TGTGCCACCAGCAGAGATCTCGACCTGGGCGAGCAGTACTTC
CATSRDLDLGEQYF
>few|TRBJ2-1|TRBV28|.
TGTGCCAGCACTTTGGGGTTAGCGGAGTTTTACAATGAGCAGTTCTTC
CASTLGLAEFYNEQFF
>few|TRBJ1-5|TRBV19|.
TGTGCCAGCGAACAAGCCCCGAATCAGCCCCAGCATTTT
CASEQAPNQPQHF
>.|TRBJ2-4|TRBV30|.
TGTGCCTGGACGCCCCCAGGGTTAGCCAAAAACATTCAGTACTTC
CAWTPPGLAKNIQYF
>few|TRBJ1-4|TRBV5-1|.
TGCGCCAGCAGCTGGGACGGACGGAATGAAAAACTGTTTTTT
CASSWDGRNEKLFF
>.|TRBJ1-2|TRBV5-1|TRBD1
TGCACCAGCAACGGAGGATTGACAGGGGGCAGTGGCTATGGCTACACCTTC
CTSNGGLTGGSGYGYTF
>.|TRBJ2-2|TRBV28|TRBD2
TGTGCCAGCAGTTTCCGGACTAGCCCCTCCGGGGAGCTGTTTTTT
CASSFRTSPSGELFF
>.|TRBJ1-1|TRBV5-1|.
TGCGCCAGCAGCTTGGAGGGGGGCACTGAAGCTTTCTTT
CASSLEGGTEAFF
>few|TRBJ1-1|TRBV29-1|.
TGCAGCGTTGATGGAGCTTTCTTT
CSVDGAFF
>.|TRBJ2-1|TRBV27|.
TGTGCCAGCCGGGACACCTTGGACAATGAGCAGTTCTTC
CASRDTLDNEQFF
>few|TRBJ2-4|TRBV7-6|TRBD2
TGTGCCAGCAGCCCTGGACTAGCGGGGACAATAGCCAAAAACATTCAGTACTTC
CASSPGLAGTIAKNIQYF
>.|TRBJ1-1|TRBV29-1|.
TGCAGCGTTGGGCACAAATTGAACACTGAAGCTTTCTTT
CSVGHKLNTEAFF
>.|TRBJ2-3|TRBV5-1|TRBD2
TGCGCCAGCACACTAGCGGGAGTTGCAGCGTTT
CASTLAGVAAF
>.|TRBJ1-1|TRBV19|.
TGTGCCAGTAGTATTAGGGGTTCGTGGAACACTGAAGCTTTCTTT
CASSIRGSWNTEAFF
>.|TRBJ2-3|TRBV11-2|.
TGTGCCAGCAGCGGGCTGAGCCTGACTACGCAGTATTTT
CASSGLSLTTQYF